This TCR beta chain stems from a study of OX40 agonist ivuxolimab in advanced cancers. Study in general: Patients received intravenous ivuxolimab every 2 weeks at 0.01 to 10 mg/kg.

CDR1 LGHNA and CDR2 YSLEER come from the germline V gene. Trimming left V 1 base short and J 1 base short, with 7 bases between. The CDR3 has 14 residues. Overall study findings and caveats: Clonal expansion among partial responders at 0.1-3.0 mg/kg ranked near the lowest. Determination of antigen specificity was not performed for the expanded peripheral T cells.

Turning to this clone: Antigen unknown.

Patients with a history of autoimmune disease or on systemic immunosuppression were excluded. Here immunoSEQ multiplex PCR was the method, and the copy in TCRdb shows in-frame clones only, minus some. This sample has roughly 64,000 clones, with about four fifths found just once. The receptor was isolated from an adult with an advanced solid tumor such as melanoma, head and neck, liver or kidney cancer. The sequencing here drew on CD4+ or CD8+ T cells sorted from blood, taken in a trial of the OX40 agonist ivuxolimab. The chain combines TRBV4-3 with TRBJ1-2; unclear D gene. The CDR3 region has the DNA TGCGCCAGCAGCCAAGTACCGGTTAACTATGGCTACACCTTC. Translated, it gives CASSQVPVNYGYTF.